Each of the 21 T cell receptor beta chains below was sequenced from the same sample in a study of beta chain features in type 1 diabetes (dated by TCRdb to the late 2010s). What the work shows at the level of the full study, not this receptor alone: Type 1 diabetes patients showed a moderate but significant shortening of TCRB CDR3 length in all four CD4+ subsets.

No antigen has been assigned to these receptors. Library prep was done by the immunoSEQ multiplex PCR assay. The entire amount of isolated RNA was reverse transcribed using the High Capacity cDNA Reverse Transcription Kit, so the sequenced TCRB transcripts were expressed ones. TCRdb took this table from immuneACCESS and kept in-frame rearrangements with V and J called. Such tables lack part of the clones; where checked against another copy, unresolved V genes explain under half of the gap, and the rest is unexplained. Here the sample has some 250,000 clones; roughly 10% occur a single time. The ten largest make up around 0.018% of the sample. The sequencing input was naive CD4+ T cells from blood. Taken with the paper, the label for cell subset or site translates to: true naive CD4+ T cells. The receptor source for this set is a man aged 25-40 years with type 1 diabetes.

The chain uses TRBV6-5 and TRBJ2-7; perhaps TRBD2 as D (5 bases). The V gene's germline CDR1 is MNHEY and CDR2 SVGAGI. The CDR3 consists of 13 residues. The V gene lost 5 bases and the J gene lost 2 bases, with 10 bases spanning the gap. This CDR3 is CASSSSGTYEQYF. DNA for the CDR3: TGTGCCAGCAGTAGCTCGGGAACCTACGAGCAGTACTTC.

V is TRBV14 and J is TRBJ2-7; the match to TRBD1 covers 7 bases. There are 16 residues in the CDR3. Germline V lookup: CDR1 SGHDN, CDR2 FVKESK. Trimming cost V 4 bases and J 6 bases; bases outside gene matches: 15. The CDR3 spells CASSRARDRILGEQYF. CDR3 DNA: TGTGCCAGCAGCCGCGCCCGGGACAGAATCCTAGGCGAGCAGTACTTC.

The genes are TRBV5-1 and TRBJ2-7, with D unresolved. CDR3 length equals 11 residues. V lost 0 bases to trimming and J lost 11 bases, with 9 bases between them. The germline gives CDR1 SGHRS, CDR2 YFSETQ. The CDR3 bases are TGCGCCAGCAGCTTGGATCACATGAAGTACTTC. It yields the protein CASSLDHMKYF.

DNA of the CDR3: TGTGCCAGCAGTACGAGACAGGGGGCGGGCTATGGCTACACCTTC. Its translation is CASSTRQGAGYGYTF. This chain joins TRBV27 and TRBJ1-2; 10 nucleotides agree with TRBD1. Germline CDR1 is MNHEY and CDR2 is SMNVEV (reference sequence). Trimming took 5 bases from V and 4 from J; bases not matched to a gene: 7. There are 15 residues in the CDR3.

This chain links TRBV11-3 with TRBJ2-5; TRBD2 is a possible D gene (6 bases). Germline V gene data show CDR1 as SGHNT and CDR2 as YENEEA. V lost 1 base and J 5 bases, leaving 8 bases between the germline ends. CDR3 length: 13 residues. CDR3 in DNA: TGTGCCAGCAGCTTAGCTGGGAGGGAGACCCAGTACTTC. Translated: CASSLAGRETQYF.

This clone was observed a handful of times. The chain links TRBV15 to TRBJ2-4; D might be TRBD2 (6 bases). The CDR3 covers 19 residues. Germline V gene lookup returns CDR1 LNHNV and CDR2 YYDKDF (reference sequence). Trimming took off 1 base at V and 1 base at J, with 20 bases between the two ends. The CDR3 DNA reads as TGTGCCACCAGCAGAGTTCTCAGCCAAGGGACTTCGGCCAAAAACATTCAGTACTTC. Its protein is CATSRVLSQGTSAKNIQYF.

The chain employs TRBV11-2 and TRBJ2-5; no clear D. The germline CDR1 and CDR2 sequences are SGHAT and FQNNGV. The CDR3 runs to 13 residues. The V end was cut by 4 bases, the J end by 5 bases, with 11 bases between. The chain's CDR3 is CASSWSPPETQYF. Here the CDR3 DNA reads TGTGCCAGCAGCTGGAGTCCTCCGGAGACCCAGTACTTC.

There are a few counts of this clone. Different DNA sequences within this sample yield the same CDR3. V usage is TRBV4-2 and J usage is TRBJ2-3; no clear D gene. Trimming removed 0 bases from V and 0 bases from J, with 4 bases in between. The CDR3 runs 14 residues. The germline CDR1 and CDR2 sequences are LGHNA and YNFKEQ. The CDR3 protein is CASSQDPSTDTQYF. CDR3 nucleotides: TGTGCCAGCAGCCAAGATCCGAGCACAGATACGCAGTATTTT.

This clone was counted a few times. This sequence joins TRBV5-1 and TRBJ2-1, with 11 positions matching TRBD2. Per germline, CDR1 SGHRS and CDR2 YFSETQ. The CDR3 runs 14 residues. V shed 6 bases, J shed 5 bases, and the junction held 4 bases outside the gene matches. The CDR3 here is CASKLAGEDNEQFF. The CDR3 bases are TGCGCCAGCAAACTAGCGGGGGAAGACAATGAGCAGTTCTTC.

The V call is TRBV7-2, the J call TRBJ1-4, with D possibly TRBD1 on 6 matching bases. The CDR3 covers 13 residues. Germline lookup yields CDR1 SGHTA and CDR2 FQGNSA. The V gene lost 5 bases and the J gene lost 14 bases, with 18 bases spanning the gap. The CDR3 loop reads CASSHQGNPRLFF. Here the CDR3 DNA reads TGTGCCAGCAGCCACCAGGGGAATCCGAGGCTGTTTTTT.

This clone was seen more than once but under ten times. The J gene is TRBJ2-1, the V gene TRBV5-1; TRBD1 aligns across 8 bases. J gave up 1 base and V 1 base, and 1 base lay outside the gene matches. The germline V gene has CDR1 SGHRS and CDR2 YFSETQ. The CDR3 sequence is 15 residues long. The CDR3 sequence is CASSLRQGSYNEQFF. The CDR3 DNA sequence: TGCGCCAGCAGCTTGCGACAGGGGTCCTACAATGAGCAGTTCTTC.

In this sample, this clone turned up a few times. The genes are TRBV5-1 and TRBJ2-1; 12 bases are a match to TRBD2. Germline values: CDR1 SGHRS, CDR2 YFSETQ. The V and J ends lost 5 bases and 1 base, in that order; junction bases with no gene match: 4. The CDR3 extends over 16 amino acids. DNA for the CDR3: TGCGCCAGCAGGGCTCTAGCGGGGGGGTCCTACAATGAGCAGTTCTTC. Its translation: CASRALAGGSYNEQFF.

This clone was observed a handful of times. The chain uses TRBV7-9 and TRBJ1-2, with TRBD1 matching over 7 bases. Trimming at V came to 5 bases and at J to 0 bases, leaving 6 bases not matched to a gene. This CDR3 is built from 15 residues. CDR1 and CDR2 (germline): SEHNR, FQNEAQ (reference sequence). The CDR3 DNA sequence: TGTGCCAGCAGCCCAGGGGACAGACCTAACTATGGCTACACCTTC. As protein: CASSPGDRPNYGYTF. Combining the CDR3 with reference TRBV7-9 and TRBJ1-2 gives the whole variable domain DTGVSQNPRHKITKRGQNVTFRCDPISEHNRLYWYRQTLGQGPEFLTYFQNEAQLEKSRLLSDRFSAERPKGSFSTLEIQRTEQGDSAMYLCASSPGDRPNYGYTFGSGTRLTVV.

The chain is built from TRBV5-1 and TRBJ2-3; TRBD2 matches at 10 bases. The germline V gene has CDR1 SGHRS and CDR2 YFSETQ. The CDR3 runs 15 residues. J was trimmed by 1 base and V by 4 bases; bases with no gene match: 3. CDR3 bases: TGCGCCAGCAGCGCAGGGACTAGCGGCACAGATACGCAGTATTTT. Encoded protein: CASSAGTSGTDTQYF.

This clone has a handful of counts. The chain joins TRBV14 to TRBJ2-2; no firm D call. Germline lookup yields CDR1 SGHDN and CDR2 FVKESK. The CDR3 is made up of 14 amino acids. V was trimmed by 1 base and J by 5 bases, leaving 8 bases between them. The CDR3 bases are TGTGCCAGCAGCCAAGCTCGGTATACCGGGGAGCTGTTTTTT. This gives the protein CASSQARYTGELFF.

V usage is TRBV7-9 and J usage is TRBJ2-4, with a possible D match to TRBD2 (6 bases). Germline values: CDR1 SEHNR, CDR2 FQNEAQ (reference sequence). The CDR3 sequence is 14 residues long. V was pared by 5 bases and J by 3 bases, with 11 bases between. The CDR3 is CASSPEGGKNIQYF. In nucleotides, the CDR3 is TGTGCCAGCAGCCCTGAGGGAGGCAAAAACATTCAGTACTTC. The full variable domain, its missing parts supplied by reference TRBV7-9 and TRBJ2-4, is DTGVSQNPRHKITKRGQNVTFRCDPISEHNRLYWYRQTLGQGPEFLTYFQNEAQLEKSRLLSDRFSAERPKGSFSTLEIQRTEQGDSAMYLCASSPEGGKNIQYFGAGTRLSVL.

The chain recombines TRBV20-1 with TRBJ2-5; tentative D call: TRBD2 (6 bases). Trimming left V 3 bases short and J 9 bases short, with 11 bases between. This CDR3 region has 11 residues. Germline V gene data show CDR1 as DFQATT and CDR2 as SNEGSKA (reference sequence). As DNA, the CDR3 is TGCAGTGCTAGCGGGGGAAAGGCCCAGTACTTC. Translated: CSASGGKAQYF.

This clone was picked up a small number of times. The rearrangement joins TRBV6-6 to TRBJ2-1; 8 bases align to TRBD2. Germline V lookup: CDR1 MNHNY, CDR2 SVGAGI (reference sequence). V trimming: 3 bases; J trimming: 7 bases; junction bases outside the gene matches: 8. The CDR3 consists of 15 residues. As DNA, the CDR3 is TGTGCCAGCAGTTATGCGGGGGGTCATGGGAATGAGCAGTTCTTC. Its protein is CASSYAGGHGNEQFF.

A few counts support this clone. In nucleotides, the CDR3 is TGTGCCAGCAGCCTCCGGACTAGCGGGACCGGGGAGCTGTTTTTT. Its protein is CASSLRTSGTGELFF. The J gene is TRBJ2-2, the V gene TRBV4-2; 11 bases are shared with TRBD2. V lost 4 bases and J lost 5; bases outside the gene matches: 3. Germline V gives CDR1 LGHNA, CDR2 YNFKEQ. CDR3 length: 15 amino acids.

The gene calls are TRBV7-2 and TRBJ2-7, with 8 nucleotides matching TRBD1. Germline CDR1 is SGHTA and CDR2 is FQGNSA. This CDR3 comprises 12 residues. The junction had 4 bases not matched to a gene; V was cut back by 5 bases and J by 7 bases. CDR3 DNA sequence: TGTGCCAGCAGCACCAGGGGGCCTGAGCAGTACTTC. The encoded protein is CASSTRGPEQYF. Supplemented by reference TRBV7-2 and TRBJ2-7, the full variable domain reads GAGVSQSPSNKVTEKGKDVELRCDPISGHTALYWYRQSLGQGLEFLIYFQGNSAPDKSGLPSDRFSAERTGGSVSTLTIQRTQQEDSAVYLCASSTRGPEQYFGPGTRLTVT.

This clone was seen more than once but under ten times. The V gene is TRBV6-7, the J gene TRBJ1-2, with unresolved D. TRBV6-7 is placed among ORFs of uncertain function. The CDR3 has 16 residues. Trimming took off 2 bases at V and 2 bases at J, with 15 bases between the two ends. CDR3 sequence: CASSYKFLRANYGYTF. The DNA of the CDR3 is TGTGCCAGCAGTTACAAATTTTTGCGGGCCAACTATGGCTACACCTTC.